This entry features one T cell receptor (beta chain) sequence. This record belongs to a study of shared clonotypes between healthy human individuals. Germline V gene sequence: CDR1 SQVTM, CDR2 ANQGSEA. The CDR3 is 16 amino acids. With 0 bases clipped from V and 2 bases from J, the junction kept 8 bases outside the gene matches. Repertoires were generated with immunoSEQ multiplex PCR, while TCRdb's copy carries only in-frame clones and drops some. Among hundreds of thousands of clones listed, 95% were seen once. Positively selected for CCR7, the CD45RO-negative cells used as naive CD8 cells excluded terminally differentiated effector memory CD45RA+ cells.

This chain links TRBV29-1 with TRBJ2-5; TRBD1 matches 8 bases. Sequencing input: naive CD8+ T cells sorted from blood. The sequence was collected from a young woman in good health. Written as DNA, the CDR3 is TGCAGCGTTGAAGATTCGGGGACAGGAGCTCAAGAGACCCAGTACTTC. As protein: CSVEDSGTGAQETQYF.